The rows below give T cell receptor beta chains drawn from one sample of a study of blood T cells in healthy people across ages. TCRdb itself ran the 5' RACE reads through MiXCR, one entry per CDR3 protein. Here the sample spans hundreds of thousands of distinct CDR3 sequences, 58% being singletons. Sequenced sample: blood. The source is a man aged 25-45 years in good health. Each CDR3 is given with its conserved first and last residue. The D gene is left open where the match is weak. Only some rows state a clone size, as once, few, many or a class for expanded clones.

>TRBJ1-2|TRBV25-1|.|.
TGTGCCAGCAGTCCCGTTGGGGTTACCTATGGCTACACCTTC
CASSPVGVTYGYTF
>TRBJ2-7|TRBV5-1|.|.
TGCGCCAGCAGCTACGACAGAGGCGTGGGCGAGCAGTACTTC
CASSYDRGVGEQYF
>TRBJ2-1|TRBV10-3|TRBD2|.
TGTGCCATCAGGAGGGCTAGCGGGGGTCGTGAGCAGTTCTTC
CAIRRASGGREQFF
>TRBJ2-7|TRBV6-5|.|few
TGTGCCAGCAGTTACTCTGGCACCAACGACCACGAGCAGTACTTC
CASSYSGTNDHEQYF
>TRBJ2-1|TRBV29-1|.|.
TGCAGCGTTACCCCCGAGGTTTACAATGAGCAGTTCTTC
CSVTPEVYNEQFF
>TRBJ1-4|TRBV25-1|TRBD1|.
TGTGCCAGCGCCGGGACAGGGGAAGAAAAACTGTTTTTT
CASAGTGEEKLFF
>TRBJ2-5|TRBV29-1|.|few
TGCAGCACCGTAGAACAGGGCAACCAAGAGACCCAGTACTTC
CSTVEQGNQETQYF
>TRBJ1-2|TRBV7-2|.|.
TGTGCCAGCAGCTTAGTTGCCGGGCCTAGACAACAGTATGGCTACACCTTC
CASSLVAGPRQQYGYTF
>TRBJ2-5|TRBV10-3|TRBD2|.
TGTGCCATCAGGGGGAGCGGGGGCGAAGAGACCCAGTACTTC
CAIRGSGGEETQYF
>TRBJ1-1|TRBV12-3/TRBV12-4|.|.
TGTGCCAGCAATTCCAGGGTGGTGAACACTGAAGCTTTCTTT
CASNSRVVNTEAFF
>TRBJ1-4|TRBV4-1|.|.
TGCGCCAGCAGCCAAGAGGTGGGAGGGACTGAAAAACTGTTTTTT
CASSQEVGGTEKLFF
>TRBJ2-7|TRBV18|.|few
TGTGCCAGCTCACCACTACGAGGGAACGAGCAGTACTTC
CASSPLRGNEQYF
>TRBJ1-2|TRBV4-2|TRBD1|.
TGTGCCAGCAGCCAAGATTTTACAGGGGGCAACTATGGCTACACCTTC
CASSQDFTGGNYGYTF
>TRBJ2-3|TRBV24-1|.|.
TGTGCCACCAGTGACACAACCGGGATGGTCACAGATACGCAGTATTTT
CATSDTTGMVTDTQYF
>TRBJ2-7|TRBV4-2|.|once
TGTGCCAGCAGACGAGGAGGTAGTACCGGAAGCTCCTACGAGCAGTACTTC
CASRRGGSTGSSYEQYF